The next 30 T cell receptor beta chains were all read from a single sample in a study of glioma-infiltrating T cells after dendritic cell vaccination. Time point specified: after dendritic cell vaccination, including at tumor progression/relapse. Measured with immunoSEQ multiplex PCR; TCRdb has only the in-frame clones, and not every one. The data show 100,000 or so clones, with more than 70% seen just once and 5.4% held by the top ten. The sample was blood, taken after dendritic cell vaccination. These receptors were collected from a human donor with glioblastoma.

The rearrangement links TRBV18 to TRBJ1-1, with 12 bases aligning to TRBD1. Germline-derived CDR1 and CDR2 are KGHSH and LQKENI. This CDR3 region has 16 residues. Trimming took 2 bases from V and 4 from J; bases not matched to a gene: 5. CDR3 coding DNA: TGTGCCAGCTCACCAACGGGACAGGGGGCGCTCACTGAAGCTTTCTTT. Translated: CASSPTGQGALTEAFF.

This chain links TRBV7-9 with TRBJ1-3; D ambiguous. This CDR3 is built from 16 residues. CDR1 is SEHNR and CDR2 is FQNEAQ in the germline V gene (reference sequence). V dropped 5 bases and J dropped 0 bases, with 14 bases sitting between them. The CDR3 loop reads CASSGDGAISGNTIYF. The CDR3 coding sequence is TGTGCCAGCAGCGGCGACGGAGCAATCTCTGGAAACACCATATATTTT.

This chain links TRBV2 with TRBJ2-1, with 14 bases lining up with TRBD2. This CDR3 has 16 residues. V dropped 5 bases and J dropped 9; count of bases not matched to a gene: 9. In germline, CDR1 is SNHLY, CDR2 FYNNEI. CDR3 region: CASSYLTSGRGGEQFF. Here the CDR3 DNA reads TGTGCCAGCAGTTACTTGACTAGCGGGAGGGGTGGTGAGCAGTTCTTC.

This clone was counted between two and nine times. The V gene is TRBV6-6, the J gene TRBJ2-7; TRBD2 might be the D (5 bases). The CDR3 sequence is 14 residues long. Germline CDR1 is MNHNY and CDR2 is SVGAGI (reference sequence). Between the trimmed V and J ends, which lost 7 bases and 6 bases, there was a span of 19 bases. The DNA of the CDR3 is TGTGCCAGCAATTCCGACGGGAAGCACCGCGAGCAGTACTTC. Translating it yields CASNSDGKHREQYF.

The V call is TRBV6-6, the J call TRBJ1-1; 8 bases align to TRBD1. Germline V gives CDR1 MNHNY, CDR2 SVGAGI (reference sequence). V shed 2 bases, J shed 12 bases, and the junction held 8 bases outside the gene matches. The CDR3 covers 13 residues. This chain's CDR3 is CASSYPTGDFSFF. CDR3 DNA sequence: TGTGCCAGCAGTTACCCGACAGGGGACTTTTCTTTCTTT.

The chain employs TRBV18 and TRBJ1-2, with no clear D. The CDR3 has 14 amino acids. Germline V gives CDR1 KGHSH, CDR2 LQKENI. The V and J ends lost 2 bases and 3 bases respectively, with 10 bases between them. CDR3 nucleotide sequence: TGTGCCAGCTCACCATTCGGCCGGGACTATGGCTACACCTTC. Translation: CASSPFGRDYGYTF. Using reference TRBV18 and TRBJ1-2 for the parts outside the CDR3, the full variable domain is NAGVMQNPRHLVRRRGQEARLRCSPMKGHSHVYWYRQLPEEGLKFMVYLQKENIIDESGMPKERFSAEFPKEGPSILRIQQVVRGDSAAYFCASSPFGRDYGYTFGSGTRLTVV.

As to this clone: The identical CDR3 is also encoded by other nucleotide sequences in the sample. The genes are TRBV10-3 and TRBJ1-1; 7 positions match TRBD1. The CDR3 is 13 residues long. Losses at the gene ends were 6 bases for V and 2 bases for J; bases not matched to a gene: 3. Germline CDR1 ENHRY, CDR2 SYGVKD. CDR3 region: CAIRRQGNTEAFF. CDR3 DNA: TGTGCCATCAGAAGACAGGGTAACACTGAAGCTTTCTTT.

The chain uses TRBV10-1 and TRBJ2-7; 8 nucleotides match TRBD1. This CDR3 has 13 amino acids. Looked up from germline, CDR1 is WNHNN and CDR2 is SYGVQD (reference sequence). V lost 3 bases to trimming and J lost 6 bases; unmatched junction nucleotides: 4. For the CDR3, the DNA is TGCGCCAGCAGTGAAGGGGGGACAGGCGAGCAGTACTTC. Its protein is CASSEGGTGEQYF.

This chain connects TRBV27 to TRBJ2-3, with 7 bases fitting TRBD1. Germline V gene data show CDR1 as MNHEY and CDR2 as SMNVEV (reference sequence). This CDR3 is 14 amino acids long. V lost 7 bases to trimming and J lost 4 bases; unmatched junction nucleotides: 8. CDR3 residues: CASIPDRSADTQYF. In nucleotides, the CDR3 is TGTGCCAGCATCCCGGACAGGTCGGCAGATACGCAGTATTTT.

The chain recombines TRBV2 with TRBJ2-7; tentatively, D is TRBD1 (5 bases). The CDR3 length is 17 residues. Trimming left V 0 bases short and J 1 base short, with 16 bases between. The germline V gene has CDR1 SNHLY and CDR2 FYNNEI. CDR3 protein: CASSEASGRATSYEQYF. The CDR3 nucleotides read TGTGCCAGCAGTGAAGCGTCCGGCAGGGCAACTTCCTACGAGCAGTACTTC. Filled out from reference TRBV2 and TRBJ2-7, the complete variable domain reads EPEVTQTPSHQVTQMGQEVILRCVPISNHLYFYWYRQILGQKVEFLVSFYNNEISEKSEIFDDQFSVERPDGSNFTLKIRSTKLEDSAMYFCASSEASGRATSYEQYFGPGTRLTVT.

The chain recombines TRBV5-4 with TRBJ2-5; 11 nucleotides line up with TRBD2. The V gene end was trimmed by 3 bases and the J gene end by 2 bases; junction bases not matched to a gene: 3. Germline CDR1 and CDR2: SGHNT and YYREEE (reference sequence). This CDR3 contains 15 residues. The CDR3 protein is CASSSGTSGQETQYF. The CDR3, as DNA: TGTGCCAGCAGCTCTGGGACTAGCGGACAAGAGACCCAGTACTTC.

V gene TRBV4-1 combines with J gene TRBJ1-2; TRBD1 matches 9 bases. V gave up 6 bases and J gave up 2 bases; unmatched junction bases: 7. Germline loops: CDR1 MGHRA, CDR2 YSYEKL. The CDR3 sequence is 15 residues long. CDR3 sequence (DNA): TGCGCCAGCAGAACCGACAGGGGGGCAAACTATGGCTACACCTTC. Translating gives CASRTDRGANYGYTF.

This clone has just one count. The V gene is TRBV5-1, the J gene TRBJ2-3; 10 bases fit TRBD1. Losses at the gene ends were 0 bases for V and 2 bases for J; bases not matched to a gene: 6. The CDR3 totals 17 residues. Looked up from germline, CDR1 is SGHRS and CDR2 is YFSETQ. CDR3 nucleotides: TGCGCCAGCAGCTTGGCGGGGGACAGGGGACCCACAGATACGCAGTATTTT. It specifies CASSLAGDRGPTDTQYF.

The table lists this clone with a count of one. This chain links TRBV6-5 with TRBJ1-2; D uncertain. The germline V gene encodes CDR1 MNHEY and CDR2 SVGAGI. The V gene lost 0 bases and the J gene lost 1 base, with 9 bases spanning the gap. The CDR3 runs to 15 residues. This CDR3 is CASSYSSRINYGYTF. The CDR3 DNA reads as TGTGCCAGCAGTTACTCGAGCAGGATTAACTATGGCTACACCTTC.

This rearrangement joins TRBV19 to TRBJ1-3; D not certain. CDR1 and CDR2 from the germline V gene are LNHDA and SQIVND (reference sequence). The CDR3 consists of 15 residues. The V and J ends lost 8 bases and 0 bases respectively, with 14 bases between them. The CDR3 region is CASRSSSDSGNTIYF. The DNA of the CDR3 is TGTGCCAGTCGTTCCAGTTCTGACTCTGGAAACACCATATATTTT.

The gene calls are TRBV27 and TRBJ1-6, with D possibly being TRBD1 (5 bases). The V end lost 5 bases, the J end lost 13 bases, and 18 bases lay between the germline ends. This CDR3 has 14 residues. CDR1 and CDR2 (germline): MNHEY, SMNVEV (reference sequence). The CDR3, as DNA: TGTGCCAGCAGTACAGGACATCCGTCTGTTCCCCTCCACTTT. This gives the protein CASSTGHPSVPLHF.

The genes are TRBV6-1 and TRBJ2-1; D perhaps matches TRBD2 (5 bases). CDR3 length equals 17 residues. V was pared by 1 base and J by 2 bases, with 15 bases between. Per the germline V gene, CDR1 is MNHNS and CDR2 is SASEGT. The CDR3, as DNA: TGTGCCAGCAGTGAAGGGAGGAGTGGATTGCCCTACAATGAGCAGTTCTTC. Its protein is CASSEGRSGLPYNEQFF.

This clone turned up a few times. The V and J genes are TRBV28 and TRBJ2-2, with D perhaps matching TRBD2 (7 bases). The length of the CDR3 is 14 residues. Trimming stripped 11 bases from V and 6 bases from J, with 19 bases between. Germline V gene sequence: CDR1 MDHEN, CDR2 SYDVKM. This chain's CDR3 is CASQRGGVSGELFF. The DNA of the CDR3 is TGTGCCTCACAGCGAGGGGGGGTATCCGGGGAGCTGTTTTTT.

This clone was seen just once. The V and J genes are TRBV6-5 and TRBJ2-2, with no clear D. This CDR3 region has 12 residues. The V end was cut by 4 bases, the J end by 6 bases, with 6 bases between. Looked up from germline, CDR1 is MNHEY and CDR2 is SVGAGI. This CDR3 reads CASSLSAGELFF. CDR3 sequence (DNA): TGTGCCAGCAGTTTGTCGGCCGGGGAGCTGTTTTTT.

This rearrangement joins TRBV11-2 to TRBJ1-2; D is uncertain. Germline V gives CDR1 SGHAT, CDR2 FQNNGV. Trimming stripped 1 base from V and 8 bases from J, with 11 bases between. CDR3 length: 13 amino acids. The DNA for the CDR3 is TGTGCCAGCAGCTTAGGGGTCGCCAGGGGCTACACCTTC. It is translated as CASSLGVARGYTF.

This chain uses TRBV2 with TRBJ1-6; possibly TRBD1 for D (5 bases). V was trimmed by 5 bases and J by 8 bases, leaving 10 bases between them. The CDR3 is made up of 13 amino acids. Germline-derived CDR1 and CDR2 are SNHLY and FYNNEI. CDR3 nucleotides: TGTGCCAGCAGTCAACAAGGGGATTCACCCCTCCACTTT. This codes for CASSQQGDSPLHF.

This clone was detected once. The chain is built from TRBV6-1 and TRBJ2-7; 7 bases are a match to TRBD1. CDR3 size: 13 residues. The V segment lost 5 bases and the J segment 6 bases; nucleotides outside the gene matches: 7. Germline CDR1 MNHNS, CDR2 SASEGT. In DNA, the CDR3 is TGTGCCAGCAGTCGGGACAGCTTTGGCGAGCAGTACTTC. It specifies CASSRDSFGEQYF.

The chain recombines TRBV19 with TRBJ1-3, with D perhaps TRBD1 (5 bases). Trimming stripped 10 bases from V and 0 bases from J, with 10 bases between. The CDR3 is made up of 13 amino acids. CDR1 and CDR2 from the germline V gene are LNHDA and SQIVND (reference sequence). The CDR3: CAIRTNSGNTIYF. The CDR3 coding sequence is TGTGCCATTCGGACAAACTCTGGAAACACCATATATTTT.

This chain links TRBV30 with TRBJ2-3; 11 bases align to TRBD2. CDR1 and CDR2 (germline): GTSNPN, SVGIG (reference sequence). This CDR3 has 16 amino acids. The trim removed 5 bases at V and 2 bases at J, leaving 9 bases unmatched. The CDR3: CAWSSGTSGYTDTQYF. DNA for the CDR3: TGTGCCTGGTCTTCCGGGACTAGCGGATACACAGATACGCAGTATTTT.

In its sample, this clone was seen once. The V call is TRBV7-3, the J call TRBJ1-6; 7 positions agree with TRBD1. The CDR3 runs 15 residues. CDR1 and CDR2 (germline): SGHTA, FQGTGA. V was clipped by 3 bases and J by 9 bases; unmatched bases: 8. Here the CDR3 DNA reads TGTGCCAGCAGCTTGAAGGGGGCAGGAAGTTCACCCCTCCACTTT. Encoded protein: CASSLKGAGSSPLHF.

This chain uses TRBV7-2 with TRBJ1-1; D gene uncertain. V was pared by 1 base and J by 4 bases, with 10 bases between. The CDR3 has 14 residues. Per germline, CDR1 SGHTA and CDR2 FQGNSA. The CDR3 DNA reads TGTGCCAGCAGCTTAGTGTCGGGTACCACTGAAGCTTTCTTT. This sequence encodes CASSLVSGTTEAFF.

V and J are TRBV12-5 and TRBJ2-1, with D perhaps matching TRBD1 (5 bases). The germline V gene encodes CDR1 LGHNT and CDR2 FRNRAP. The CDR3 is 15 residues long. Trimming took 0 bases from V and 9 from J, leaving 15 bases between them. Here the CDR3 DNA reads TGTGCTAGTGGTTTGGTACAGGTAGGGTTGGGTGAGCAGTTCTTC. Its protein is CASGLVQVGLGEQFF.

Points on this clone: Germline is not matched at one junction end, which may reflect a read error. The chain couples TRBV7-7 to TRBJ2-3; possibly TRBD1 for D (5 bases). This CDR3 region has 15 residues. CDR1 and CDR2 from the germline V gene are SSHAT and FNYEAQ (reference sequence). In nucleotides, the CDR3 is TGTGCTAGCAGCTTAGGTGCAGGGCCCACAGATACGCAGTATTTT. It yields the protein CASSLGAGPTDTQYF.

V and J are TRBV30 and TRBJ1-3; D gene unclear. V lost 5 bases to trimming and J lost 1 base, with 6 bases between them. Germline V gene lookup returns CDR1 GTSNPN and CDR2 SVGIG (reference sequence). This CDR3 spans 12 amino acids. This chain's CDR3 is CAWDTSGNTIYF. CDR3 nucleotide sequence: TGTGCCTGGGACACGTCTGGAAACACCATATATTTT.

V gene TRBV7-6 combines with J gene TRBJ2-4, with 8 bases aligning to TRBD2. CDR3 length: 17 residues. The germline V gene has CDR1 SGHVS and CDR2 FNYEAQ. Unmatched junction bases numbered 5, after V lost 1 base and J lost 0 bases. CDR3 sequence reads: CASSLGASGLAKNIQYF. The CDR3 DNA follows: TGTGCCAGCAGCTTAGGGGCTAGCGGGCTAGCCAAAAACATTCAGTACTTC.